This TCR beta chain was sequenced in a study of T cell responses to AZD1222 COVID-19 vaccine. Looking at the study overall: Pooling of second doses given at about 4 or about 12 weeks was done.

On this clone itself: Its antigen is unknown.

There are 14 residues in the CDR3. The V and J ends lost 6 bases and 5 bases respectively, with 13 bases between them. Germline loops: CDR1 MNHEY, CDR2 SVGAGI. The study, taken as a whole, reports: Donors in the cohort were predominantly white British and more often female, and clonal diversity was possibly underestimated.

The repertoire was sequenced with immunoSEQ multiplex PCR; TCRdb's copy has only in-frame clones and lacks some. The sample gives tens of thousands of clones, about 80% of which show up once; about 12% is in the top ten. This TCR derives from an adult in good health. The sequencing used peripheral blood, collected on day 0 of AZD1222 vaccination. V is TRBV6-5 and J is TRBJ1-4; D call uncertain. CDR3 sequence: CASRIDWMNEKLFF. DNA of the CDR3: TGTGCCAGCAGAATCGATTGGATGAATGAAAAACTGTTTTTT.